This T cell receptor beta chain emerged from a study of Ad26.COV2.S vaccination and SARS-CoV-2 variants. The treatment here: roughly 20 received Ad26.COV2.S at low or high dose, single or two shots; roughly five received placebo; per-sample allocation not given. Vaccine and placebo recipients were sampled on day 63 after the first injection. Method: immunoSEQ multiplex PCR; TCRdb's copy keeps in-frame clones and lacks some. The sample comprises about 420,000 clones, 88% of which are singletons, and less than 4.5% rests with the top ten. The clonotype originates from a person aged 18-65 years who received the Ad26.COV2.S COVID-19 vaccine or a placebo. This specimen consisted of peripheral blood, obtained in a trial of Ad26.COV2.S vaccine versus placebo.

DNA of the CDR3: TGTGCCACTTTGGACAGGGCCCTGGGGGAGACCCAGTACTTC. Amino acids: CATLDRALGETQYF. V gene TRBV19 combines with J gene TRBJ2-5; 8 bases are a match to TRBD1. Germline V gene sequence: CDR1 LNHDA, CDR2 SQIVND (reference sequence). The junction had 12 bases not matched to a gene; V was cut back by 10 bases and J by 5 bases. The CDR3 runs to 14 residues.